The 24 T cell receptor beta chains below all came from one sample that was sequenced in a study of T cells after yellow fever vaccination. TCRdb used MiXCR to reprocess the 5' RACE reads, holding one entry per CDR3 protein. The sample consists of 510,000 or so distinct CDR3 sequences, over 15% of them appearing once. The sequencing used PBMCs, collected 15 days after the yellow fever booster vaccination. These receptors all come from a man under 40 who received the YFV17D yellow fever vaccine.

The sample holds a few counts of this clonotype. The chain couples TRBV6-1 to TRBJ2-3; 12 bases agree with TRBD2. The CDR3 consists of 19 residues. Germline V lookup: CDR1 MNHNS, CDR2 SASEGT. V lost 7 bases and J lost 1; bases outside the gene matches: 15. In nucleotides, the CDR3 is TGTGCCAGCATAACCGGACTAGCGGGACTACAAGGGGGCACAGATACGCAGTATTTT. This gives the protein CASITGLAGLQGGTDTQYF.

The chain has TRBV14 and TRBJ2-7; 8 nucleotides match TRBD2. V trimming: 0 bases; J trimming: 7 bases; junction bases outside the gene matches: 5. The germline V gene has CDR1 SGHDN and CDR2 FVKESK. The length of the CDR3 is 14 residues. In DNA form, the CDR3 reads TGTGCCAGCAGCCAAGAAGTGGTAGCGGGGGAGCAGTACTTC. Its translation is CASSQEVVAGEQYF. Full variable domain (remainder filled in from reference TRBV14 and TRBJ2-7): EAGVTQFPSHSVIEKGQTVTLRCDPISGHDNLYWYRRVMGKEIKFLLHFVKESKQDESGMPNNRFLAERTGGTYSTLKVQPAELEDSGVYFCASSQEVVAGEQYFGPGTRLTVT.

The chain carries TRBV10-3 and TRBJ2-7; tentatively, D is TRBD2 (6 bases). The CDR3 spans 18 residues. Germline values: CDR1 ENHRY, CDR2 SYGVKD. The V end was cut by 3 bases, the J end by 4 bases, with 25 bases between. The CDR3 region is CAISDRVVLGRTTYEQYF. CDR3 nucleotides: TGTGCCATCAGTGACAGGGTTGTTTTGGGGAGGACGACATACGAGCAGTACTTC.

The chain combines TRBV5-1 with TRBJ2-1; D is undetermined. The CDR3 totals 14 residues. V dropped 0 bases and J dropped 4 bases, with 8 bases sitting between them. Germline V lookup: CDR1 SGHRS, CDR2 YFSETQ. Here the CDR3 DNA reads TGCGCCAGCAGCTTGGTTCAGTTTTACAATGAGCAGTTCTTC. Translating gives CASSLVQFYNEQFF.

A few counts support this clonotype. The rearrangement joins TRBV19 to TRBJ2-5; D is unresolved. Trimming removed 7 bases from V and 5 bases from J, with 8 bases in between. The CDR3 contains 11 residues. CDR1 and CDR2 from the germline V gene are LNHDA and SQIVND (reference sequence). Here the CDR3 reads CASMMRETQYF. CDR3 nucleotides: TGTGCCAGTATGATGCGGGAGACCCAGTACTTC.

This rearrangement joins TRBV6-2 or TRBV6-3 to TRBJ1-1, with TRBD1 matching over 8 bases. Losses at the gene ends were 6 bases for V and 8 bases for J; bases not matched to a gene: 8. There are 13 residues in the CDR3. Germline lookup yields CDR1 MNHEY and CDR2 SVGEGT. This CDR3 is CASRPGTGGEAFF. The CDR3 coding sequence is TGTGCCAGCAGACCCGGGACAGGTGGCGAAGCTTTCTTT.

This clonotype has just a few counts. The chain links TRBV3-1 to TRBJ2-4; D is undetermined. This CDR3 is 13 amino acids long. CDR1 LGHDT and CDR2 YNNKEL come from the germline V gene (reference sequence). The V end lost 2 bases, the J end lost 4 bases, and 6 bases lay between the germline ends. The CDR3 is CASSQNLKNIQYF. In DNA form, the CDR3 reads TGTGCCAGCAGCCAAAACTTGAAAAACATTCAGTACTTC.

The rearrangement joins TRBV7-2 to TRBJ2-7, with D possibly TRBD1 on 6 matching bases. There are 15 residues in the CDR3. Looked up from germline, CDR1 is SGHTA and CDR2 is FQGNSA. With 6 bases removed from V and 11 bases from J, the gap between germline ends came to 26 bases. The CDR3 DNA sequence: TGTGCCAGCAGTCAGAGGGGCTCAGGGGCGGGTCAGGAGTACTTC. Translating it yields CASSQRGSGAGQEYF.

The V gene is TRBV12-3 or TRBV12-4, the J gene TRBJ1-2; D is uncertain. The V gene lost 5 bases and the J gene lost 3 bases, with 7 bases spanning the gap. CDR3 length: 12 residues. DNA of the CDR3: TGTGCCAGCAGTCAGAACTACTATGGCTACACCTTC. Amino acid sequence: CASSQNYYGYTF.

This sequence joins TRBV7-2 and TRBJ2-3; 7 nucleotides line up with TRBD2. The CDR3 has 15 amino acids. Trimming took 4 bases from V and 4 from J; bases not matched to a gene: 8. Per germline, CDR1 SGHTA and CDR2 FQGNSA. Written as DNA, the CDR3 is TGTGCCAGCAGCTCCACCTATAGCGGGTCAGATACGCAGTATTTT. It yields the protein CASSSTYSGSDTQYF.

The table lists this clonotype with many counts. The chain combines TRBV29-1 with TRBJ2-7, with 8 bases identical to TRBD1. Germline V gives CDR1 SQVTM, CDR2 ANQGSEA. The CDR3 totals 13 residues. V lost 6 bases to trimming and J lost 8 bases; unmatched junction nucleotides: 12. The CDR3 loop is CSVEGQALGQQYF. The CDR3 coding sequence is TGCAGCGTAGAGGGACAGGCCCTCGGACAGCAGTACTTC.

The chain links TRBV6-1 to TRBJ2-2; D is perhaps TRBD1 (6 bases). Trimming left V 7 bases short and J 0 bases short, with 15 bases between. The CDR3 spans 16 residues. Germline V gives CDR1 MNHNS, CDR2 SASEGT. This chain's CDR3 is CASMGAGVTNTGELFF. The CDR3 region has the DNA TGTGCCAGCATGGGGGCCGGCGTTACGAACACCGGGGAGCTGTTTTTT.

This clonotype came up a few times. A read error may produce the germline difference seen at one junction end. The V call is TRBV5-1, the J call TRBJ2-7, with D maybe TRBD1 (6 bases). Germline V lookup: CDR1 SGHRS, CDR2 YFSETQ. This CDR3 comprises 14 residues. CDR3 in DNA: TGTGCCAGCAGTTGGGACACTGCCTCCTACGAGCAGTACTTC. Protein: CASSWDTASYEQYF.

A few counts support this clonotype. This chain connects TRBV20-1 to TRBJ2-7; perhaps TRBD2 as D (5 bases). Trimming shortened V by 6 bases and J by 3 bases, and 18 bases separated the two germline ends. From germline, CDR1 is DFQATT and CDR2 SNEGSKA (reference sequence). CDR3 length equals 14 residues. The DNA of the CDR3 is TGCAGTGCCCGCCAACTAGTGCTAGGCTACGAGCAGTACTTC. This translates into CSARQLVLGYEQYF.

This clonotype was observed a few times. This rearrangement joins TRBV29-1 to TRBJ2-1; tentatively, D is TRBD1 (6 bases). V lost 7 bases, J lost 12 bases, and 13 bases lay in between. This CDR3 has 10 residues. Germline values: CDR1 SQVTM, CDR2 ANQGSEA. CDR3 nucleotide sequence: TGCAGCGCCAGGGACATGTTGCAGTTCTTC. It yields the protein CSARDMLQFF.

This clonotype came up a few times. The chain combines TRBV10-2 with TRBJ2-1, with 7 positions matching TRBD2. From germline, CDR1 is WSHSY and CDR2 SAAADI. V lost 8 bases and J lost 2; bases outside the gene matches: 9. This CDR3 has 15 residues. The CDR3 region is CASGPSGSPYNEQFF. The DNA of the CDR3 is TGCGCCAGCGGCCCTAGCGGATCTCCCTACAATGAGCAGTTCTTC.

The genes are TRBV6-2 or TRBV6-3 and TRBJ2-7, with no clear D. Germline V CDR1 and CDR2: MNHEY, SVGEGT. The CDR3 is 14 amino acids. V lost 0 bases, J lost 4 bases, and 10 bases lay in between. CDR3 region: CASSYSELIYEQYF. The CDR3 nucleotides read TGTGCCAGCAGTTACTCCGAGCTGATTTACGAGCAGTACTTC.

V usage is TRBV4-3 and J usage is TRBJ2-3; 11 bases map to TRBD2. The CDR3 covers 18 residues. Germline values: CDR1 LGHNA, CDR2 YSLEER. V gave up 4 bases and J gave up 4 bases; unmatched junction bases: 13. DNA of the CDR3: TGCGCCAGCAGCCGTTCCTACGGGACTAGCGGAGAAGCAGATACGCAGTATTTT. Protein product: CASSRSYGTSGEADTQYF.

The CDR3 DNA follows: TGCGCCAGCAGTGATAGGGGTGCTGAGCAGTTCTTC. The encoded protein is CASSDRGAEQFF. The chain joins TRBV10-2 to TRBJ2-1, with D perhaps matching TRBD1 (5 bases). Germline lookup yields CDR1 WSHSY and CDR2 SAAADI. This CDR3 is 12 amino acids long. V lost 3 bases and J 9 bases, leaving 9 bases between the germline ends.

This clonotype was seen only a few times. V and J are TRBV12-3 or TRBV12-4 and TRBJ1-2; D not resolved. Trimming took off 1 base at V and 5 bases at J, with 5 bases between the two ends. CDR3 size: 12 residues. The CDR3 protein is CASSLGVYGYTF. The CDR3 bases are TGTGCCAGCAGTTTAGGGGTATATGGCTACACCTTC.

The rearrangement links TRBV6-1 to TRBJ2-5, with 9 bases matching TRBD1. Germline CDR1 MNHNS, CDR2 SASEGT. This CDR3 comprises 14 residues. V lost 8 bases to trimming and J lost 4 bases; unmatched junction nucleotides: 8. The DNA for the CDR3 is TGTGCCAGCGGACAGGGGCATACGCCAGAGACCCAGTACTTC. This encodes CASGQGHTPETQYF.

The chain is built from TRBV3-1 and TRBJ2-7; possible D gene TRBD1, 6 bases. CDR1 is LGHDT and CDR2 is YNNKEL in the germline V gene (reference sequence). The CDR3 consists of 18 residues. The V end lost 4 bases, the J end lost 2 bases, and 24 bases lay between the germline ends. The CDR3 sequence is CASSRGPENQGFTYEQYF. In nucleotides, the CDR3 is TGTGCCAGCAGCCGAGGACCCGAGAATCAGGGGTTTACCTACGAGCAGTACTTC.

This clonotype was observed a handful of times. J is TRBJ2-7 and V is TRBV6-2 or TRBV6-3; 12 bases agree with TRBD2. Germline trimming cut 2 bases from V and 5 bases from J; bases unmatched to any gene: 4. Germline CDR1 MNHEY, CDR2 SVGEGT. This CDR3 contains 15 residues. The CDR3 is CASSYTSGRLNEQYF. The DNA of the CDR3 is TGTGCCAGCAGTTACACTAGCGGGAGGTTAAACGAGCAGTACTTC.

This clonotype was picked up a small number of times. The rearrangement joins TRBV19 to TRBJ2-1; D ambiguous. Per the germline V gene, CDR1 is LNHDA and CDR2 is SQIVND (reference sequence). The V and J ends lost 3 bases and 11 bases respectively, with 8 bases between them. CDR3 length: 11 residues. CDR3 DNA sequence: TGTGCCAGTAGTATCAACGGAAAGCAGTTCTTC. Translating it yields CASSINGKQFF.